The clone carrying this T cell receptor beta chain was observed a handful of times. One end of the junction does not line up with germline, which may come from a read error. In germline, CDR1 is MRHNA, CDR2 SNTAGT. CDR3 length: 13 residues. This sample stems from a study of cytomegalovirus exposure and HLA in healthy donors. The PCR used 60 Vbeta and 13 Jbeta primers. Profiled with immunoSEQ multiplex PCR; TCRdb holds only in-frame clones, not every one. This sample has tens of thousands of clones, with about 9.5% found just once. The clonotype was recovered from a man in his sixties in good health and CMV-seropositive. V gene TRBV6-4 combines with J gene TRBJ1-1, with TRBD1 identical over 8 bases. Input material: PBMCs. The CDR3 loop reads CASSETGAAEDFF. As DNA, the CDR3 is TGTGCCAGCAGCGAGACAGGGGCTGCGGAAGATTTTTTT.